This T cell receptor beta chain was sequenced for a study of follicular helper T cells after annual influenza vaccination. Only in-frame clones appear in the TCRdb table, and some are missing; sequencing was by immunoSEQ multiplex PCR. This sample has about 11,000 clones, with 65% to 85% found just once. Germline V lookup: CDR1 MGHRA, CDR2 YSYEKL. The length of the CDR3 is 13 residues. Trimming cost V 4 bases and J 6 bases, with 13 bases left between them. The sample in question was CXCR5- memory CD4+ T cells sorted from blood, obtained 6 weeks after influenza vaccination. The genes are TRBV4-1 and TRBJ2-7; D tentatively reads TRBD1 or TRBD2 (5 bases each). This TCR was sampled from an adult who received the influenza vaccine. The CDR3 spells CASSRAHGGEQYF. DNA for the CDR3: TGCGCCAGCAGCCGAGCACATGGGGGCGAGCAGTACTTC.